Each of the 21 T cell receptor beta chains below was sequenced from the same sample in a study of T cells after yellow fever vaccination. Each CDR3 protein is one row after TCRdb ran MiXCR on the 5' RACE reads. This table has around 140,000 distinct CDR3 sequences, 6.6% appearing once. This material consisted of CD4+ T cells sorted from PBMCs, taken 10 days after the yellow fever booster vaccination. Every receptor here comes from a man younger than 45 who received the YFV17D yellow fever vaccine.

This clonotype has only a few counts. The chain carries TRBV6-5 and TRBJ1-2; D remains unclear. The V gene lost 2 bases and the J gene lost 7 bases, with 14 bases spanning the gap. Germline V gives CDR1 MNHEY, CDR2 SVGAGI. The CDR3 has 14 amino acids. CDR3 loop: CASSYTLELGGYTF. CDR3 DNA: TGTGCCAGCAGTTACACACTCGAATTGGGTGGCTACACCTTC.

This clonotype was found many times. The V gene is TRBV20-1, the J gene TRBJ2-1; TRBD2 matches at 11 bases. The V gene's germline CDR1 is DFQATT and CDR2 SNEGSKA (reference sequence). With 1 base clipped from V and 4 bases from J, the junction kept 3 bases outside the gene matches. CDR3 length: 15 amino acids. In nucleotides, the CDR3 is TGCAGTGCTAGAGCGGGACTAGCGGTTTACAATGAGCAGTTCTTC. Its translation is CSARAGLAVYNEQFF.

This clonotype was seen repeatedly, ten times or more. V gene TRBV7-9 combines with J gene TRBJ1-4; D perhaps matches TRBD1 (5 bases). The germline gives CDR1 SEHNR, CDR2 FQNEAQ (reference sequence). This CDR3 contains 13 residues. V was trimmed by 3 bases and J by 8 bases, leaving 10 bases between them. CDR3 DNA: TGTGCCAGCAGCTTGGTCGGGGGAGAAAAACTGTTTTTT. Its protein is CASSLVGGEKLFF.

For this clonotype: A single base separates this from a much larger clone, so it may be a read error. The chain has TRBV29-1 and TRBJ2-3; the match to TRBD1 covers 7 bases. Germline CDR1 and CDR2: SQVTM and ANQGSEA. This CDR3 comprises 14 residues. Here the CDR3 reads CSVLTRGQTDTHYF. CDR3 DNA sequence: TGCAGCGTTTTAACTAGGGGGCAAACAGATACGCATTATTTT.

This clonotype was picked up many times. The chain links TRBV2 to TRBJ2-7; D not resolved. The germline gives CDR1 SNHLY, CDR2 FYNNEI. V shed 7 bases and J shed 3 bases, with 7 bases lying between them. This CDR3 region has 11 residues. The DNA for the CDR3 is TGTGCCAGCACTTCTAACTACGAGCAGTACTTC. Protein: CASTSNYEQYF.

In this sample, this clonotype turned up many times. V and J are TRBV7-2 and TRBJ2-2; 7 bases line up with TRBD1. The V gene's germline CDR1 is SGHTA and CDR2 FQGNSA. With 5 bases clipped from V and 6 bases from J, the junction kept 6 bases outside the gene matches. This CDR3 comprises 14 residues. CDR3 DNA: TGTGCCAGCAGCCCCACAGGGGCCCCCGGGGAGCTGTTTTTT. The encoded protein is CASSPTGAPGELFF.

This clonotype has ten or more counts. J is TRBJ2-7 and V is TRBV5-6; D not certain. Germline loops: CDR1 SGHDT, CDR2 YYEEEE. Trimming took off 1 base at V and 1 base at J, with 9 bases between the two ends. This CDR3 comprises 14 residues. CDR3 amino acids: CASSLWQASYEQYF. In DNA, the CDR3 is TGTGCCAGCAGCTTGTGGCAGGCTTCCTACGAGCAGTACTTC.

Comments on this clonotype: This may arise from a read error, as a much more abundant clone is one base away. V is TRBV7-6 and J is TRBJ2-1; D may be TRBD2 (6 bases). Germline V CDR1 and CDR2: SGHVS, FNYEAQ. This CDR3 spans 13 amino acids. V was clipped by 2 bases and J by 6 bases, with 8 bases between them. CDR3 in amino acids: CASSLSGRNEQFF. CDR3 bases: TGTGCCAGCAGCTTAAGCGGGCGCAATGAGCAGTTCTTC.

Turning to this clonotype: This may arise from a read error, as a much more abundant clone is one base away. The chain employs TRBV5-1 and TRBJ2-2, with D perhaps TRBD2 (5 bases). The CDR3 length is 16 residues. V was shortened by 5 bases and J by 2 bases, with 16 bases between the two germline ends. CDR1 is SGHRS and CDR2 is YFSETQ in the germline V gene. Written as DNA, the CDR3 is TGCGCCAGCAGAAATCCAACAGAGGGCAACACCGGGGAGCTGTTTTTT. Protein sequence: CASRNPTEGNTGELFF.

A remark on this clonotype: A read error may explain this, as a much larger clone is one base away. The rearrangement joins TRBV12-3 or TRBV12-4 to TRBJ2-7, with TRBD2 matching 9 bases. The CDR3 is made up of 14 amino acids. CDR3 sequence reads: CASRISGSYYKQYF. In nucleotides, the CDR3 is TGTGCCAGCAGAATTAGCGGGAGCTACTACAAGCAGTACTTC.

Many counts were recorded for this clonotype. The chain carries TRBV7-9 and TRBJ2-2; a weak D match, TRBD2 (5 bases). Deletions cut 3 bases from V and 5 bases from J, with 13 bases between. CDR1 and CDR2 from the germline V gene are SEHNR and FQNEAQ (reference sequence). This CDR3 comprises 15 residues. CDR3: CASSLNPGFTGELFF. CDR3 nucleotides: TGTGCCAGCAGCTTGAATCCGGGGTTTACCGGGGAGCTGTTTTTT. Drawing the rest from reference TRBV7-9 and TRBJ2-2, the complete variable domain is DTGVSQNPRHKITKRGQNVTFRCDPISEHNRLYWYRQTLGQGPEFLTYFQNEAQLEKSRLLSDRFSAERPKGSFSTLEIQRTEQGDSAMYLCASSLNPGFTGELFFGEGSRLTVL.

V is TRBV6-1 and J is TRBJ1-5; 8 nucleotides align to TRBD1. The CDR3 runs 14 residues. After removal of 6 bases from V and 2 bases from J, the junction contained 3 bases not matched to a gene. Germline V gene data show CDR1 as MNHNS and CDR2 as SASEGT. The CDR3 reads CASSQTGGNQPQHF. The CDR3 DNA follows: TGTGCCAGCAGCCAGACAGGGGGCAATCAGCCCCAGCATTTT.

This clonotype was seen at least ten times. The rearrangement joins TRBV20-1 to TRBJ2-1, with TRBD1 matching over 9 bases. With 1 base clipped from V and 9 bases from J, the junction kept 7 bases outside the gene matches. CDR3 length equals 14 residues. CDR1 and CDR2 (germline): DFQATT, SNEGSKA (reference sequence). Here the CDR3 DNA reads TGCAGTGCTAGAGGGGCCACAGGGGGCACTGAGCAGTTCTTC. This gives the protein CSARGATGGTEQFF.

This sequence joins TRBV24-1 and TRBJ2-1; possibly TRBD1 for D (5 bases). The CDR3 is 17 residues long. Germline assignment: CDR1 KGHDR and CDR2 SFDVKD. The V gene lost 4 bases and the J gene lost 2 bases, with 17 bases spanning the gap. In DNA, the CDR3 is TGTGCCACCAGTGACCCTGGGGCCAGGAGCACCTACAATGAGCAGTTCTTC. It specifies CATSDPGARSTYNEQFF.

This clonotype has ten or more counts. The chain carries TRBV12-3 or TRBV12-4 and TRBJ1-2; unclear D gene. The CDR3 has 13 residues. Deletions cut 3 bases from V and 8 bases from J, with 13 bases between. For the CDR3, the DNA is TGTGCCAGCAGTTTTAGGGTGGCGCGGGGCTACACCTTC. Its translation: CASSFRVARGYTF.

Ten or more counts support this clonotype. The chain carries TRBV27 and TRBJ2-4, with 10 bases matching TRBD2. The CDR3 runs 17 residues. The germline V gene encodes CDR1 MNHEY and CDR2 SMNVEV (reference sequence). Trimming took 6 bases from V and 7 from J; bases not matched to a gene: 15. The CDR3 loop reads CASSLRTSGLGRNIQYF. The CDR3 DNA is TGTGCCAGCAGCTTAAGGACTAGCGGACTTGGGCGGAACATTCAGTACTTC.

This clonotype was recorded at least ten times. The chain uses TRBV6-2 or TRBV6-3 and TRBJ2-6; no clear D. CDR1 and CDR2 (germline): MNHEY, SVGEGT. Trimming stripped 2 bases from V and 0 bases from J, with 17 bases between. This CDR3 contains 19 residues. In nucleotides, the CDR3 is TGTGCCAGCAGTTACGGGTCCCCAGGAAGGGCCTCTGGGGCCAACGTCCTGACTTTC. Translated, it gives CASSYGSPGRASGANVLTF.

This clonotype has at least ten counts. The chain has TRBV5-5 and TRBJ2-1; D uncertain. Germline CDR1 reads SGHKS; CDR2 reads YYEKEE (reference sequence). V gave up 0 bases and J gave up 4 bases, with 8 bases separating them. The CDR3 has 14 amino acids. CDR3 sequence (DNA): TGTGCCAGCAGCTTGGCAATTGTTTACAATGAGCAGTTCTTC. The encoded protein is CASSLAIVYNEQFF.

For the CDR3, the DNA is TGTGCCAGTAGTATGGGGGCGGGAGGCTCCTACAATGAGCAGTTCTTC. Translated, it gives CASSMGAGGSYNEQFF. The genes are TRBV19 and TRBJ2-1; 8 bases line up with TRBD2. Per germline, CDR1 LNHDA and CDR2 SQIVND (reference sequence). V gave up 3 bases and J gave up 0 bases; unmatched junction bases: 4. This CDR3 spans 16 amino acids.

This clonotype was counted many times. Here the CDR3 DNA reads TGTGCCAGCAAGTGGGGCCTATCCTACGAGCAGTACTTC. Amino acids: CASKWGLSYEQYF. V gene TRBV28 combines with J gene TRBJ2-7; perhaps TRBD1 as D (5 bases). The germline gives CDR1 MDHEN, CDR2 SYDVKM. Deletions cut 7 bases from V and 1 base from J, with 11 bases between. The CDR3 extends over 13 amino acids.

Comment on this clonotype: An end of the junction differs from the germline gene, which may be a read error. The chain carries TRBV5-6 and TRBJ1-5, with TRBD1 matching over 10 bases. The CDR3 is 15 amino acids. The germline V gene encodes CDR1 SGHDT and CDR2 YYEEEE. In DNA, the CDR3 is TGTACCAGCAGCTTTCGACAGGGGGCGGGTCAGCCCCAGCATTTT. This gives the protein CTSSFRQGAGQPQHF.